The 32 T cell receptor beta chains given below trace back to one sample, sequenced in a study of blood T cell repertoires in COVID-19. The data were produced by immunoSEQ multiplex PCR, yet TCRdb's version contains in-frame clones alone and is incomplete. The top ten clones hold 1% to 1.5% of a sample with a few hundred thousand clones, about 87% of them seen once. Sequenced material: PBMCs or T cells enriched from blood (not recorded which). Receptors originate from a man younger than 40 who had recovered from COVID-19.

This sequence joins TRBV4-2 and TRBJ2-5; 13 positions agree with TRBD2. J was trimmed by 5 bases and V by 4 bases; bases with no gene match: 7. The CDR3 spans 16 residues. Germline V gene data show CDR1 as LGHNA and CDR2 as YNFKEQ. CDR3 nucleotides: TGTGCCAGCAGCCCCACTAGCGGGGGGGCATGGGAGACCCAGTACTTC. Amino acids: CASSPTSGGAWETQYF.

The chain recombines TRBV7-2 with TRBJ2-5; 8 bases match TRBD1. Unmatched junction bases numbered 9, after V lost 4 bases and J lost 8 bases. CDR3 length equals 14 residues. Germline CDR1 reads SGHTA; CDR2 reads FQGNSA. CDR3 in amino acids: CASSWDRLRVTQYF. CDR3 DNA: TGTGCCAGCAGCTGGGACAGGTTAAGGGTCACCCAGTACTTC.

This rearrangement joins TRBV7-8 to TRBJ2-2; 10 bases are shared with TRBD1. The CDR3 spans 15 residues. From germline, CDR1 is SGHVS and CDR2 FQNEAQ. V shed 5 bases and J 6 bases; nucleotides not matched to a gene: 6. The CDR3 region is CASSTRQGASGELFF. The CDR3 DNA follows: TGTGCCAGCAGCACAAGACAGGGGGCGTCCGGGGAGCTGTTTTTT.

The V and J genes are TRBV14 and TRBJ2-7; a weak D match, TRBD1 (5 bases). The CDR3 sequence is 11 residues long. Trimming pared 9 bases from V and 5 bases from J, leaving 11 bases between. In germline, CDR1 is SGHDN, CDR2 FVKESK. The DNA for the CDR3 is TGTGCCAGACTTAAGGGGAACGAGCAGTACTTC. Translation: CARLKGNEQYF.

Only one count was recorded for this clone. The rearrangement uses TRBV6-1 and TRBJ1-3; D may be TRBD1 (6 bases). This CDR3 is 16 amino acids long. With 2 bases removed from V and 0 bases from J, the gap between germline ends came to 11 bases. The germline CDR1 and CDR2 sequences are MNHNS and SASEGT. This chain's CDR3 is CASSEWGHSSGNTIYF. For the CDR3, the DNA is TGTGCCAGCAGTGAATGGGGACATTCCTCTGGAAACACCATATATTTT.

This clone is a singleton in its sample. The chain has TRBV12-5 and TRBJ1-5; the D gene is possibly TRBD1 (6 bases). There are 13 residues in the CDR3. From germline, CDR1 is LGHNT and CDR2 FRNRAP. Trimming removed 9 bases from V and 4 bases from J, with 13 bases in between. This chain's CDR3 is CASEGGVNQPQHF. CDR3 DNA: TGTGCTAGCGAAGGGGGGGTAAATCAGCCCCAGCATTTT.

The rearrangement uses TRBV6-2 or TRBV6-3 and TRBJ1-1, with 10 bases matching TRBD1. The CDR3 runs to 17 residues. Trimming took 4 bases from V and 0 from J; bases not matched to a gene: 8. CDR1 MNHEY and CDR2 SVGEGT come from the germline V gene. The CDR3 bases are TGTGCCAGCAGTTCCAGGACAGGGGGTTACCTGAACACTGAAGCTTTCTTT. Protein product: CASSSRTGGYLNTEAFF.

The CDR3 protein is CASSPSGGAGTQYF. CDR3 sequence (DNA): TGTGCCAGCAGTCCGAGCGGGGGGGCCGGGACCCAGTACTTC. The V and J genes are TRBV2 and TRBJ2-5; 10 bases match TRBD2. Trimming at V came to 5 bases and at J to 7 bases, leaving 7 bases not matched to a gene. The CDR3 sequence is 14 residues long. The germline V gene encodes CDR1 SNHLY and CDR2 FYNNEI. Supplemented by reference TRBV2 and TRBJ2-5, the full variable domain reads EPEVTQTPSHQVTQMGQEVILRCVPISNHLYFYWYRQILGQKVEFLVSFYNNEISEKSEIFDDQFSVERPDGSNFTLKIRSTKLEDSAMYFCASSPSGGAGTQYFGPGTRLLVL.

The gene calls are TRBV4-1 and TRBJ2-5; 7 nucleotides agree with TRBD1. The germline CDR1 and CDR2 sequences are MGHRA and YSYEKL. The CDR3 has 16 amino acids. The V gene end was trimmed by 0 bases and the J gene end by 5 bases; junction bases not matched to a gene: 9. CDR3 loop: CASSQERRGPGETQYF. The CDR3 DNA reads as TGCGCCAGCAGCCAAGAGCGTAGGGGGCCCGGGGAGACCCAGTACTTC.

V and J are TRBV11-3 and TRBJ1-1; D call uncertain. With 6 bases removed from V and 4 bases from J, the gap between germline ends came to 15 bases. CDR3 size: 14 residues. Germline V lookup: CDR1 SGHNT, CDR2 YENEEA. The CDR3 sequence is CASRPSFQVTEAFF. For the CDR3, the DNA is TGTGCCAGCAGGCCGAGCTTTCAGGTCACTGAAGCTTTCTTT. Based on the CDR3 plus reference TRBV11-3 and TRBJ1-1, the full variable domain is EAGVVQSPRYKIIEKKQPVAFWCNPISGHNTLYWYLQNLGQGPELLIRYENEEAVDDSQLPKDRFSAERLKGVDSTLKIQPAELGDSAVYLCASRPSFQVTEAFFGQGTRLTVV.

This clone was detected only a few times. V usage is TRBV7-2 and J usage is TRBJ1-2; possible D gene TRBD1, 6 bases. Germline CDR1 SGHTA, CDR2 FQGNSA. Trimming removed 0 bases at V and 8 bases at J, with 13 bases between. CDR3 length equals 14 residues. The CDR3 DNA sequence: TGTGCCAGCAGCTTAGCGCTGGCAGGGGACGGCTACACCTTC. Protein product: CASSLALAGDGYTF. The full variable domain, completed using reference TRBV7-2 and TRBJ1-2, is GAGVSQSPSNKVTEKGKDVELRCDPISGHTALYWYRQSLGQGLEFLIYFQGNSAPDKSGLPSDRFSAERTGGSVSTLTIQRTQQEDSAVYLCASSLALAGDGYTFGSGTRLTVV.

The chain recombines TRBV5-1 with TRBJ1-3; tentative D call: TRBD1 (6 bases). This CDR3 contains 18 residues. V was shortened by 4 bases and J by 0 bases, with 20 bases between the two germline ends. CDR1 is SGHRS and CDR2 is YFSETQ in the germline V gene. The CDR3 DNA reads TGCGCCAGCAGCGTGCAGGGGAGGGCAGGACCCTCTGGAAACACCATATATTTT. This translates into CASSVQGRAGPSGNTIYF.

The chain couples TRBV6-5 to TRBJ2-1; weak D call: TRBD1 (6 bases). This CDR3 comprises 15 residues. V lost 2 bases and J lost 7, with 15 bases in between. Germline values: CDR1 MNHEY, CDR2 SVGAGI. CDR3 bases: TGTGCCAGCAGTTACCGGGCAGGGGAGAGGAATGAGCAGTTCTTC. It yields the protein CASSYRAGERNEQFF.

The chain combines TRBV10-1 with TRBJ2-1, with 7 bases fitting TRBD2. The CDR3 extends over 16 amino acids. V was pared by 0 bases and J by 4 bases, with 6 bases of the junction left unmatched. Germline CDR1 is WNHNN and CDR2 is SYGVQD (reference sequence). CDR3: CASSESPGLTYNEQFF. Written as DNA, the CDR3 is TGCGCCAGCAGTGAGTCCCCGGGACTAACATACAATGAGCAGTTCTTC.

The CDR3: CASSQAGGVPEAFF. DNA of the CDR3: TGTGCCAGCAGCCAAGCTGGCGGGGTCCCTGAAGCTTTCTTT. The chain employs TRBV3-1 (or the pseudogene TRBV3-2) and TRBJ1-1, with unresolved D. CDR3 length equals 14 residues. Per the germline V gene, CDR1 is LGHDT and CDR2 is YNNKEL (reference sequence). Trimming shortened V by 1 base and J by 6 bases, and 12 bases separated the two germline ends.

The gene calls are TRBV10-3 and TRBJ2-7, with TRBD1 as a possible D gene (5 bases). Germline loops: CDR1 ENHRY, CDR2 SYGVKD. CDR3 length: 14 amino acids. Trimming removed 1 base at V and 6 bases at J, with 13 bases between. This CDR3 is CAISELQGLGEQYF. DNA of the CDR3: TGTGCCATCAGTGAGTTGCAGGGATTGGGCGAGCAGTACTTC.

The chain recombines TRBV3-1 (or the pseudogene TRBV3-2) with TRBJ1-2; weak D call: TRBD1 (5 bases). The V gene lost 0 bases and the J gene lost 8 bases, with 16 bases spanning the gap. From germline, CDR1 is LGHDT and CDR2 YNNKEL (reference sequence). The CDR3 covers 15 residues. The CDR3 loop reads CASSQDWGTGGGYTF. The CDR3 DNA follows: TGTGCCAGCAGCCAAGATTGGGGGACTGGAGGCGGCTACACCTTC.

The chain uses TRBV29-1 and TRBJ2-4, with 9 bases lining up with TRBD1. V dropped 4 bases and J dropped 10; count of bases not matched to a gene: 8. The CDR3 contains 13 residues. The germline CDR1 and CDR2 sequences are SQVTM and ANQGSEA. The CDR3 DNA reads as TGCAGCGTTGCTCCGGACAGGGGATATATTCAGTACTTC. Its translation: CSVAPDRGYIQYF.

This chain joins TRBV5-1 and TRBJ1-1; unclear D gene. Germline lookup yields CDR1 SGHRS and CDR2 YFSETQ. CDR3 length: 15 residues. V was cut by 4 bases and J by 7 bases, with 20 bases left in between. CDR3 DNA sequence: TGCGCCAGCAGCCGGACGGGGATGGTGGTGGGTGAAGCTTTCTTT. This gives the protein CASSRTGMVVGEAFF.

In this sample, this clone turned up once. This chain connects TRBV30 to TRBJ2-3, with no clear D. Germline assignment: CDR1 GTSNPN and CDR2 SVGIG (reference sequence). Trimming took off 5 bases at V and 2 bases at J, with 8 bases between the two ends. The CDR3 length is 12 residues. This CDR3 reads CAWGPNTDTQYF. The CDR3 nucleotides read TGTGCCTGGGGACCCAACACAGATACGCAGTATTTT.

J is TRBJ2-3 and V is TRBV28, with D perhaps TRBD2 (5 bases). This CDR3 spans 14 amino acids. Germline CDR1 is MDHEN and CDR2 is SYDVKM. V dropped 5 bases and J dropped 2 bases, with 11 bases sitting between them. The DNA for the CDR3 is TGTGCCAGCAGTACCGGACTTCCCACAGATACGCAGTATTTT. Its translation: CASSTGLPTDTQYF.

This chain joins TRBV6-5 and TRBJ1-5, with 9 nucleotides matching TRBD1. This CDR3 has 15 amino acids. Germline loops: CDR1 MNHEY, CDR2 SVGAGI. Trimming at V came to 6 bases and at J to 0 bases, leaving 3 bases not matched to a gene. The CDR3 here is CASRWDRDSNQPQHF. CDR3 sequence (DNA): TGTGCCAGCAGGTGGGACAGGGATAGCAATCAGCCCCAGCATTTT.

This chain joins TRBV30 and TRBJ2-2; D may be TRBD1 (5 bases). The CDR3 spans 13 residues. Germline-derived CDR1 and CDR2 are GTSNPN and SVGIG (reference sequence). V shed 0 bases and J shed 6 bases, with 8 bases lying between them. CDR3 residues: CAWSVEGAGELFF. In DNA form, the CDR3 reads TGTGCCTGGAGTGTCGAAGGGGCCGGGGAGCTGTTTTTT.

A single count supports this clone. The gene calls are TRBV15 and TRBJ2-5; D possibly corresponds to TRBD2 (6 bases). The V gene's germline CDR1 is LNHNV and CDR2 YYDKDF (reference sequence). The CDR3 loop spans 13 amino acids. Deletions cut 6 bases from V and 5 bases from J, with 13 bases between. The CDR3 coding sequence is TGTGCCACCAGTCCCGGGGGAGCGGAGACCCAGTACTTC. Its protein product is CATSPGGAETQYF.

The J gene is TRBJ1-1, the V gene TRBV6-2 or TRBV6-3, with D possibly TRBD1 on 5 matching bases. Germline V lookup: CDR1 MNHEY, CDR2 SVGEGT. Between the trimmed V and J ends, which lost 5 bases and 3 bases, there was a span of 10 bases. The CDR3 runs to 13 residues. The CDR3 nucleotides are TGTGCCAGCAGTGGCTGGGGCGACACTGAAGCTTTCTTT. It specifies CASSGWGDTEAFF.

The gene calls are TRBV7-2 and TRBJ1-5; D is perhaps TRBD1 (6 bases). The CDR3 spans 14 residues. Per germline, CDR1 SGHTA and CDR2 FQGNSA. Trimming took off 1 base at V and 5 bases at J, with 9 bases between the two ends. CDR3 in DNA: TGTGCCAGCAGCTTAGTGCGACAGGATCAGCCCCAGCATTTT. This codes for CASSLVRQDQPQHF. Looking up the rest from reference TRBV7-2 and TRBJ1-5 gives the full variable domain: GAGVSQSPSNKVTEKGKDVELRCDPISGHTALYWYRQSLGQGLEFLIYFQGNSAPDKSGLPSDRFSAERTGGSVSTLTIQRTQQEDSAVYLCASSLVRQDQPQHFGDGTRLSIL.

The chain joins TRBV9 to TRBJ1-4; D might be TRBD1 (5 bases). Germline V gene sequence: CDR1 SGDLS, CDR2 YYNGEE. This CDR3 spans 13 amino acids. With 3 bases removed from V and 6 bases from J, the gap between germline ends came to 9 bases. CDR3 in amino acids: CASSAGDHEKLFF. DNA of the CDR3: TGTGCCAGCAGCGCGGGGGATCATGAAAAACTGTTTTTT.

V gene TRBV2 combines with J gene TRBJ1-5; 7 bases are shared with TRBD1. V was pared by 1 base and J by 4 bases, with 4 bases of the junction left unmatched. The CDR3 is 15 amino acids. Germline V lookup: CDR1 SNHLY, CDR2 FYNNEI. CDR3 loop: CASSEEGARNQPQHF. The CDR3 DNA reads as TGTGCCAGCAGTGAAGAGGGGGCTCGAAATCAGCCCCAGCATTTT.

This chain links TRBV20-1 with TRBJ1-2, with TRBD1 matching 7 bases. Unmatched junction bases numbered 3, after V lost 6 bases and J lost 5 bases. The CDR3 runs to 11 residues. Germline CDR1 DFQATT, CDR2 SNEGSKA (reference sequence). CDR3 amino acids: CSARGQYGYTF. The CDR3 bases are TGCAGTGCCCGGGGACAGTATGGCTACACCTTC.

Concerning this clone: The same CDR3 also results from other DNA sequences found in this sample. This chain links TRBV6-5 with TRBJ1-1; 9 positions agree with TRBD1. Germline V lookup: CDR1 MNHEY, CDR2 SVGAGI. The length of the CDR3 is 14 residues. V lost 0 bases and J lost 5; bases outside the gene matches: 1. The CDR3 DNA is TGTGCCAGCAGTTACTCGACAGGGGGGACTGAAGCTTTCTTT. It specifies CASSYSTGGTEAFF.

The chain has TRBV20-1 and TRBJ2-7, with D perhaps matching TRBD1 (6 bases). The V gene's germline CDR1 is DFQATT and CDR2 SNEGSKA (reference sequence). The CDR3 is 15 amino acids. The V end was cut by 3 bases, the J end by 0 bases, with 15 bases between. CDR3 protein: CSASPRGKSSYEQYF. The CDR3 region has the DNA TGCAGTGCTAGTCCCAGGGGTAAGAGCTCCTACGAGCAGTACTTC.

The J gene is TRBJ1-5, the V gene TRBV27; unclear D gene. The CDR3 covers 15 residues. Germline loops: CDR1 MNHEY, CDR2 SMNVEV (reference sequence). V was pared by 0 bases and J by 9 bases, with 15 bases between. CDR3 loop: CASSLSPTPGGPQHF. CDR3 in DNA: TGTGCCAGCAGTTTATCACCGACACCAGGAGGGCCCCAGCATTTT.